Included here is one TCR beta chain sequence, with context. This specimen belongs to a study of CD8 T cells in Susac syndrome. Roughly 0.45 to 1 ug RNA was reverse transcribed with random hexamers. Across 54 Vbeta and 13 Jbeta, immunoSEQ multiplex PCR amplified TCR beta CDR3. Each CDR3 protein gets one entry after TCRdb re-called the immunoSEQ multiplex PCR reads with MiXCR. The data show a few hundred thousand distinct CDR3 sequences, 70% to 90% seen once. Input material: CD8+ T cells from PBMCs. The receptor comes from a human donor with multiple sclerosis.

In DNA, the CDR3 is TGTGCCAGCAGCGGGAACAGGGGTACTGAAGCTTTCTTT. Protein sequence: CASSGNRGTEAFF. The chain recombines TRBV11-2 with TRBJ1-1; TRBD1 matches at 7 bases. The V gene's germline CDR1 is SGHAT and CDR2 FQNNGV. V lost 5 bases, J lost 5 bases, and 5 bases stayed unmatched. The CDR3 loop spans 13 amino acids.